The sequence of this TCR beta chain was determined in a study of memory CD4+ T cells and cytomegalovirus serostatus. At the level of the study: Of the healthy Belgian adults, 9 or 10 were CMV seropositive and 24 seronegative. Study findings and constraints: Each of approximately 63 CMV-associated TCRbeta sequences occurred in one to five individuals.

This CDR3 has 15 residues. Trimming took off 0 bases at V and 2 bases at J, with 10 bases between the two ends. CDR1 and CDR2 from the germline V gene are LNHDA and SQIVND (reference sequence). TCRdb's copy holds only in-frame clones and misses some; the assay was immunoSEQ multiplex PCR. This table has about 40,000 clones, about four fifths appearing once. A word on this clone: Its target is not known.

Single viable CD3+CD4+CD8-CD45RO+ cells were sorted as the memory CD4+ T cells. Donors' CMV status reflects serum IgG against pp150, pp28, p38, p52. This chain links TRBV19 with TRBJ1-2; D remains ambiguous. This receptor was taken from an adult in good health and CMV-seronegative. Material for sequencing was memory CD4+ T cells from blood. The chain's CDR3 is CASSIDWSQNYGYTF. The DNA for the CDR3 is TGTGCCAGTAGTATAGATTGGAGCCAGAACTATGGCTACACCTTC.